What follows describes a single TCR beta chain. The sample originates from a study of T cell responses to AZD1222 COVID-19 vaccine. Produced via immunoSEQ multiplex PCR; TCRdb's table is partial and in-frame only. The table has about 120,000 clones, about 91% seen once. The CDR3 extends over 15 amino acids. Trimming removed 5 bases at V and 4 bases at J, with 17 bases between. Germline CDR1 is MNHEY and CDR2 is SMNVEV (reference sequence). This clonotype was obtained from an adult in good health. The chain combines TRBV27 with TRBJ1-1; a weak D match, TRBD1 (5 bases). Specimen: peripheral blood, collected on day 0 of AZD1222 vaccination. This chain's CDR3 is CASSPRTGGGTEAFF. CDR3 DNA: TGTGCCAGCAGTCCTCGGACGGGCGGGGGCACTGAAGCTTTCTTT.